Sequencing of this T cell receptor (beta chain) was carried out in a study of T cells after yellow fever vaccination. Study-level background: It was SMART-Seq v4 Ultra Low Input that prepared the fractions with low cell numbers. General study results and limits: Although most clonotypes did not, a small share appeared in both CD4 and CD8 compartments. Contamination by abundant bulk-population clonotypes could be present in FACS-sorted repertoires.

The CDR3 length is 17 residues. With 3 bases removed from V and 2 bases from J, the gap between germline ends came to 18 bases. Germline V gene sequence: CDR1 SGHAT, CDR2 FQNNGV. UMIs and a universal primer site were added when TCR cDNA was made by 5'RACE template switching. A single record per CDR3 protein comes from TCRdb applying MiXCR to the 5' RACE reads. This table holds 130,000 or so distinct CDR3 sequences, around 15% found once. About this clonotype: No antigen is known for it.

The sequencing here drew on CD8+ T cells sorted from PBMCs, taken 5 days after the yellow fever booster vaccination. The chain joins TRBV11-2 to TRBJ2-3, with D perhaps assigned TRBD1 or TRBD2 (6 bases each). This TCR was sampled from a man aged 18 to 29 who received the YFV17D yellow fever vaccine. As DNA, the CDR3 is TGTGCCAGCAGCTTTATCGGGGGCCAGTTTTCCACAGATACGCAGTATTTT. It yields the protein CASSFIGGQFSTDTQYF.